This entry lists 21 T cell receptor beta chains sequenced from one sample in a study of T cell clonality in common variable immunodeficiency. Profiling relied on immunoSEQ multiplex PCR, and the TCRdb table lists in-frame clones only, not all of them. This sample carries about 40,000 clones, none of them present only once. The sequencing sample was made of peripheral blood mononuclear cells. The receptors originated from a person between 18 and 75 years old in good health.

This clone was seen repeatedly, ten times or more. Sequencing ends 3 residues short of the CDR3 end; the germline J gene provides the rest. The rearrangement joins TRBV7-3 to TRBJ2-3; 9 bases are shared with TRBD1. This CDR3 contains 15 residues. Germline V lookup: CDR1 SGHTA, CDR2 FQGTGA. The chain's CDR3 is CASSLTGGIQETQYF. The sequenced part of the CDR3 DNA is TGTGCCAGCAGCTTGACAGGGGGAATCCAAGAGACG.

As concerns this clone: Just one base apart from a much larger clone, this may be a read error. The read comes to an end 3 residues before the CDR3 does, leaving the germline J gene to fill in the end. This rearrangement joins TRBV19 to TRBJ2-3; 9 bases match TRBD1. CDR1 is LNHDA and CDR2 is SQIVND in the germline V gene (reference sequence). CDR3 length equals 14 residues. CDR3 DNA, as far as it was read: TGTGCCAGTAAGCAAGACAGGGGGAGGGAACCG. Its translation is CASKQDRGREP. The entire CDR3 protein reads CASKQDRGREPQYF.

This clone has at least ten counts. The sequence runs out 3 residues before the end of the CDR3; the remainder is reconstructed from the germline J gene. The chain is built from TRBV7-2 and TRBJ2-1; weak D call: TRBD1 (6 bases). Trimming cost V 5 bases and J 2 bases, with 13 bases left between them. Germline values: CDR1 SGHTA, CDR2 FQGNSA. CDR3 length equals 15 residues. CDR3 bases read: TGTGCCAGCAGCGCCACCAGGGGCCCCTACAATGAG. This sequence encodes CASSATRGPYNE. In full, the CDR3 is CASSATRGPYNEQFF.

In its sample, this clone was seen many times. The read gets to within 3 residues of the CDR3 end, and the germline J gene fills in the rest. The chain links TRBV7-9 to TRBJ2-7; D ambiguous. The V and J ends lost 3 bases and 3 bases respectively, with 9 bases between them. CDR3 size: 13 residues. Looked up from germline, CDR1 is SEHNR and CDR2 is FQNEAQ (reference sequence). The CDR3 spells CASSFDINYEQYF. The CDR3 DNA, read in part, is TGTGCCAGCAGCTTCGACATCAACTACGAG.

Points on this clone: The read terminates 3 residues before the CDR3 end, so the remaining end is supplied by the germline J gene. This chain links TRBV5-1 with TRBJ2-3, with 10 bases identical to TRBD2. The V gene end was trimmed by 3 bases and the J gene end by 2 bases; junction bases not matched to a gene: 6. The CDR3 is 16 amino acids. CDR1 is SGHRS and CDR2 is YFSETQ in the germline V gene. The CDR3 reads CASSSGAGGPTDTQYF. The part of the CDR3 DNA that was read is TGCGCCAGCAGCTCGGGAGCGGGGGGGCCCACAGATACG. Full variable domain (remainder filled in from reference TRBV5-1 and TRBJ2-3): KAGVTQTPRYLIKTRGQQVTLSCSPISGHRSVSWYQQTPGQGLQFLFEYFSETQRNKGNFPGRFSGRQFSNSRSEMNVSTLELGDSALYLCASSSGAGGPTDTQYFGPGTRLTVL.

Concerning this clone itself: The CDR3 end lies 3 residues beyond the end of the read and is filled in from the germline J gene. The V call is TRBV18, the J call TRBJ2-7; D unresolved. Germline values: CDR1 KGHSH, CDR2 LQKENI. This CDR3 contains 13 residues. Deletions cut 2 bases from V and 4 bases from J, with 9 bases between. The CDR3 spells CASSPGPVYEQYF. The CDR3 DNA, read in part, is TGTGCCAGCTCACCAGGGCCGGTGTACGAG. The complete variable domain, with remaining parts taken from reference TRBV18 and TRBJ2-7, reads NAGVMQNPRHLVRRRGQEARLRCSPMKGHSHVYWYRQLPEEGLKFMVYLQKENIIDESGMPKERFSAEFPKEGPSILRIQQVVRGDSAAYFCASSPGPVYEQYFGPGTRLTVT.

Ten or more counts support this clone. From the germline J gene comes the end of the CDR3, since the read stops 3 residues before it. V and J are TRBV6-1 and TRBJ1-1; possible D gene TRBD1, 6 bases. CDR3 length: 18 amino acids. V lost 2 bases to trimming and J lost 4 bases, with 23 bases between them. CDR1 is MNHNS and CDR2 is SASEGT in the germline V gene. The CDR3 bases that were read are TGTGCCAGCAGTGAATCAGACAGGCCCATTGGGGATATCACTGAA. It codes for CASSESDRPIGDITE. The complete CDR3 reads CASSESDRPIGDITEAFF.

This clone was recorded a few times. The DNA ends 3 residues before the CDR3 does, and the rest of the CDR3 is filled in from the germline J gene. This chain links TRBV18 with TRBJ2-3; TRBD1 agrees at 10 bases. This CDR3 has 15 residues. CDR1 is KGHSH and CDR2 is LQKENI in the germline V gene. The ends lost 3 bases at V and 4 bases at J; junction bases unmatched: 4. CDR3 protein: CASSPMTGGADTQYF. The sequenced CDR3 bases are TGTGCCAGCTCACCTATGACAGGGGGCGCAGATACG. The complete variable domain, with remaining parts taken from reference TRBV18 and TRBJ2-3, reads NAGVMQNPRHLVRRRGQEARLRCSPMKGHSHVYWYRQLPEEGLKFMVYLQKENIIDESGMPKERFSAEFPKEGPSILRIQQVVRGDSAAYFCASSPMTGGADTQYFGPGTRLTVL.

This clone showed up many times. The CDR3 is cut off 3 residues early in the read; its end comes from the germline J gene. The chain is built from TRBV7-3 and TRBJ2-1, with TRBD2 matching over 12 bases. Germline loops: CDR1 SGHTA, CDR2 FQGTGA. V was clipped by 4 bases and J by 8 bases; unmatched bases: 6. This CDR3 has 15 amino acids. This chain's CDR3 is CASSSSSGRVHEQFF. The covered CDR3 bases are TGTGCCAGCAGCTCATCTAGCGGGAGGGTGCATGAG.

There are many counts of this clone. The part of the CDR3 DNA that was read is TGCGCCAGCAGCTTGGACAGGGGGGACACCGGGGAG. This codes for CASSLDRGDTGE. Given in full, the CDR3 is CASSLDRGDTGELFF. This chain connects TRBV5-1 to TRBJ2-2; 8 bases map to TRBD1. The missing CDR3 end, 3 residues past where the read stops, is filled in from the germline J gene. Germline V lookup: CDR1 SGHRS, CDR2 YFSETQ. The CDR3 runs 15 residues. With V trimmed by 0 bases and J by 3 bases, 1 base remained unmatched. The variable domain in full, with the rest retrieved from reference TRBV5-1 and TRBJ2-2, is KAGVTQTPRYLIKTRGQQVTLSCSPISGHRSVSWYQQTPGQGLQFLFEYFSETQRNKGNFPGRFSGRQFSNSRSEMNVSTLELGDSALYLCASSLDRGDTGELFFGEGSRLTVL.

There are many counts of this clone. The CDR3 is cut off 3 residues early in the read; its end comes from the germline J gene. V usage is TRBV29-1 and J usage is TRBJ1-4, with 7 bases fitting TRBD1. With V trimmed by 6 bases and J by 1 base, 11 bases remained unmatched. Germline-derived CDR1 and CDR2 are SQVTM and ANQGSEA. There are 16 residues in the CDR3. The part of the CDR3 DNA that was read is TGCAGCGTCGCTGGGACAGCCGAGCAAACTAATGAAAAA. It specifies CSVAGTAEQTNEK. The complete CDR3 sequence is CSVAGTAEQTNEKLFF.

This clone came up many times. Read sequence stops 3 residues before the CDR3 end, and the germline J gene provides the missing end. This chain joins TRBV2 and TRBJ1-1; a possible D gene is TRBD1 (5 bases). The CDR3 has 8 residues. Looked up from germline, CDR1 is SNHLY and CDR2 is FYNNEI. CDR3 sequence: CASDSAFF. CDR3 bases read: TGTGCCAGCGACAGT.

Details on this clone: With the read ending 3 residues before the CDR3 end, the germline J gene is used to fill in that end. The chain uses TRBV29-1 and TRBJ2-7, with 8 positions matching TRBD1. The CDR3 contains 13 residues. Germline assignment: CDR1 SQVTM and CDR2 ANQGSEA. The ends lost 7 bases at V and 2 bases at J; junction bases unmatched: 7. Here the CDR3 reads CSARTGNTYEQYF. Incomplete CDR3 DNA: TGCAGCGCCCGGACAGGGAACACCTACGAG.

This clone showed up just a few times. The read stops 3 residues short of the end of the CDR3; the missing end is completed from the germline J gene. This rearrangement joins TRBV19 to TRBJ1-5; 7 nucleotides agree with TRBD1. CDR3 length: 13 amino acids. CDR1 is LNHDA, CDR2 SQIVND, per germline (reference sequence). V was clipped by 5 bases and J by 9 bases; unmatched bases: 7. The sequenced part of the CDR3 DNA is TGTGCCAGTAGTGTGGGACAGCCCTCGCCC. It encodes CASSVGQPSP. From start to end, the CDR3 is CASSVGQPSPQHF.

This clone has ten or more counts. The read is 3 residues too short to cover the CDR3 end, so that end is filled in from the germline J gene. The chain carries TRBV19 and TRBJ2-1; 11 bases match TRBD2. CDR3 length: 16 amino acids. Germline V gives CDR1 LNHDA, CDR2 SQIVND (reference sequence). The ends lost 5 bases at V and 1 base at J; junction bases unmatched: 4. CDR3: CASSSLAGGSYNEQFF. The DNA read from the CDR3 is TGTGCCAGTAGTTCTTTAGCGGGAGGGTCCTACAATGAG. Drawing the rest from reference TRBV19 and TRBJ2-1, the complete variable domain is DGGITQSPKYLFRKEGQNVTLSCEQNLNHDAMYWYRQDPGQGLRLIYYSQIVNDFQKGDIAEGYSVSREKKESFPLTVTSAQKNPTAFYLCASSSLAGGSYNEQFFGPGTRLTVL.

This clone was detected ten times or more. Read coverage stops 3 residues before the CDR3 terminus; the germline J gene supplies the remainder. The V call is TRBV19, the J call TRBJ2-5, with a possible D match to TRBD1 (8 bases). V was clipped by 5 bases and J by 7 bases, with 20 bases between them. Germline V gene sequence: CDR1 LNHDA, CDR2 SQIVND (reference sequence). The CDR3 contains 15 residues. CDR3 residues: CASSVRQGREGTQYF. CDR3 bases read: TGTGCCAGTAGTGTCCGACAGGGGAGGGAAGGGACC.

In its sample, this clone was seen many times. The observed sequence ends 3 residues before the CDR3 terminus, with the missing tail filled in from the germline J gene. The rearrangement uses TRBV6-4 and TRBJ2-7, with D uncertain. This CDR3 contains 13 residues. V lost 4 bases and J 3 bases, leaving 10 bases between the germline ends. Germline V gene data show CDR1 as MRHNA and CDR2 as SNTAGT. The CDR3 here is CASSGRSYYEQYF. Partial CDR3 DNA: TGTGCCAGCAGTGGCAGGTCTTACTACGAG.

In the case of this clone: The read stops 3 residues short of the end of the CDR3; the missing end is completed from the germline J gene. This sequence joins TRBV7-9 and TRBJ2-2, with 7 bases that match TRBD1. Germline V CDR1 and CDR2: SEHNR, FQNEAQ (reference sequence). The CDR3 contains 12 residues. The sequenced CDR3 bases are TGTGCCAGCAGCTTAGCCGGGACAGTG. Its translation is CASSLAGTV. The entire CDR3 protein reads CASSLAGTVLFF.

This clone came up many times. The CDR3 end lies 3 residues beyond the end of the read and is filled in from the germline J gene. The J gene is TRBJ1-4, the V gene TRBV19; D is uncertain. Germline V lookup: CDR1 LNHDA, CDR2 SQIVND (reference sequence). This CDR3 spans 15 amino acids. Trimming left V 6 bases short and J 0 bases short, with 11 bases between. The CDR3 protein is CASRLNRATNEKLFF. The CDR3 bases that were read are TGTGCCAGTAGGCTCAACAGAGCAACTAATGAAAAA. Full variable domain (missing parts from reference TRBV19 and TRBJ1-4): DGGITQSPKYLFRKEGQNVTLSCEQNLNHDAMYWYRQDPGQGLRLIYYSQIVNDFQKGDIAEGYSVSREKKESFPLTVTSAQKNPTAFYLCASRLNRATNEKLFFGSGTQLSVL.

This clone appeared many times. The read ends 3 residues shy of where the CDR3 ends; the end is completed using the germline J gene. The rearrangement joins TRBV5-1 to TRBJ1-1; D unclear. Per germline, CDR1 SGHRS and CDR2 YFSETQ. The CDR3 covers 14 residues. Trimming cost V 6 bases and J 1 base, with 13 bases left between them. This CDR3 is CASTRLEKNTEAFF. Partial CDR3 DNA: TGCGCCAGCACTCGCTTAGAAAAGAACACTGAA.

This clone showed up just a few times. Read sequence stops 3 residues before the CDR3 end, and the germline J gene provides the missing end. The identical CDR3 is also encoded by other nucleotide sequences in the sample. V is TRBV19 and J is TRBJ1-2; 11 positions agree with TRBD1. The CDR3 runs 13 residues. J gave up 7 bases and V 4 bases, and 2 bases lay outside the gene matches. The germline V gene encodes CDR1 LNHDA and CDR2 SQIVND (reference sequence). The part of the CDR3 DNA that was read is TGTGCCAGTAGTACTGGGACAGGGGGTGGC. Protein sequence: CASSTGTGGG. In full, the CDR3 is CASSTGTGGGYTF.